These 29 T cell receptor beta chains were sequenced from one sample in a study of patients and donors after allogeneic stem cell transplantation. TCRdb recomputed calls from the RT-PCR reads with MiXCR, one row per CDR3 protein. The top ten clones hold around 35% of a sample with about 200,000 distinct CDR3 sequences, around two fifths of them seen once. The sequencing sample was made of blood, either unsorted or a sorted T cell fraction (not recorded which). Receptor source: a human donor who was either an allogeneic HSCT recipient or a stem cell or donor lymphocyte infusion donor (not recorded which). It is not recorded whose cells these are; they may come from a transplant donor.

The genes are TRBV3-1 and TRBJ2-5; D tentatively reads TRBD1 or TRBD2 (5 bases each). In germline, CDR1 is LGHDT, CDR2 YNNKEL (reference sequence). The CDR3 has 12 amino acids. The ends were cut back, 1 base at V and 5 bases at J, with 5 bases in the middle. CDR3 amino acids: CASSQGGETQYF. In DNA form, the CDR3 reads TGTGCCAGCAGCCAAGGGGGGGAGACCCAGTACTTC.

The sample holds a few counts of this clonotype. V usage is TRBV3-1 and J usage is TRBJ1-2; TRBD1 is a possible D gene (5 bases). V lost 3 bases to trimming and J lost 4 bases, with 15 bases between them. Looked up from germline, CDR1 is LGHDT and CDR2 is YNNKEL (reference sequence). CDR3 length: 15 amino acids. In DNA, the CDR3 is TGTGCCAGCAGCCACCGGGACCAGGGAATCTATGGCTACACCTTC. This translates into CASSHRDQGIYGYTF.

This sequence joins TRBV7-2 and TRBJ2-3; 8 bases map to TRBD1. J was trimmed by 6 bases and V by 6 bases; bases with no gene match: 14. This CDR3 region has 16 residues. Germline V lookup: CDR1 SGHTA, CDR2 FQGNSA. CDR3 bases: TGTGCCAGCAGAAAAAGACAGGGGCTAACTACGGATACGCAGTATTTT. Encoded protein: CASRKRQGLTTDTQYF. The complete variable domain, with remaining parts taken from reference TRBV7-2 and TRBJ2-3, reads GAGVSQSPSNKVTEKGKDVELRCDPISGHTALYWYRQSLGQGLEFLIYFQGNSAPDKSGLPSDRFSAERTGGSVSTLTIQRTQQEDSAVYLCASRKRQGLTTDTQYFGPGTRLTVL.

There are a few counts of this clonotype. This chain links TRBV20-1 with TRBJ1-1; D remains ambiguous. Trimming stripped 0 bases from V and 3 bases from J, with 11 bases between. Germline assignment: CDR1 DFQATT and CDR2 SNEGSKA (reference sequence). This CDR3 is 14 amino acids long. As DNA, the CDR3 is TGCAGTGCTAGAGATGGCGGAAGCGACACTGAAGCTTTCTTT. It is translated as CSARDGGSDTEAFF.

The chain has TRBV27 and TRBJ2-3; 9 bases map to TRBD2. Germline CDR1 reads MNHEY; CDR2 reads SMNVEV (reference sequence). CDR3 length: 14 residues. The ends lost 5 bases at V and 6 bases at J; junction bases unmatched: 6. CDR3 coding DNA: TGTGCCAGCAGTAGTGGACTAGCGTCGGATACGCAGTATTTT. Protein sequence: CASSSGLASDTQYF.

The chain employs TRBV7-9 and TRBJ2-7; 7 bases fit TRBD1. The CDR3 is 12 residues long. The germline CDR1 and CDR2 sequences are SEHNR and FQNEAQ (reference sequence). The CDR3 spells CAGTASDYEQYF. The DNA of the CDR3 is TGTGCAGGGACAGCCTCAGACTACGAGCAGTACTTC.

This clonotype has a handful of counts. The chain is built from TRBV6-6 and TRBJ1-3, with 10 bases identical to TRBD1. The length of the CDR3 is 16 residues. Trimming took 2 bases from V and 3 from J; bases not matched to a gene: 4. Germline V lookup: CDR1 MNHNY, CDR2 SVGAGI (reference sequence). DNA of the CDR3: TGTGCCAGCAGTTACCAAGGACAGGGGGATGGAAACACCATATATTTT. Residues: CASSYQGQGDGNTIYF.

This clonotype was counted only a few times. This chain connects TRBV12-3 or TRBV12-4 to TRBJ2-1; D might be TRBD2 (6 bases). Trimming left V 5 bases short and J 9 bases short, with 8 bases between. The CDR3 has 11 amino acids. The CDR3 here is CASSRGLEQFF. The CDR3 DNA sequence: TGTGCCAGCAGTAGGGGACTTGAGCAGTTCTTC.

This clonotype was counted only a few times. This rearrangement joins TRBV15 to TRBJ1-5; D remains unclear. Trimming pared 0 bases from V and 3 bases from J, leaving 12 bases between. Per the germline V gene, CDR1 is LNHNV and CDR2 is YYDKDF (reference sequence). This CDR3 region has 16 residues. The CDR3 bases are TGTGCCACCAGCAGAGATTCCATCCAGTACAATCAGCCCCAGCATTTT. As protein: CATSRDSIQYNQPQHF.

This clonotype appeared a few times. This chain joins TRBV4-3 and TRBJ1-6; D is possibly TRBD1 (6 bases). Germline lookup yields CDR1 LGHNA and CDR2 YSLEER. This CDR3 has 15 amino acids. Trimming left V 5 bases short and J 9 bases short, with 17 bases between. The CDR3 DNA sequence: TGCGCCAGCAGCTATGCACAGGGTTTGACTTCACCCCTCCACTTT. Protein: CASSYAQGLTSPLHF.

The rearrangement links TRBV7-6 to TRBJ1-2; TRBD1 matches 8 bases. The V and J ends lost 4 bases and 8 bases, in that order; junction bases with no gene match: 6. This CDR3 spans 13 amino acids. Germline loops: CDR1 SGHVS, CDR2 FNYEAQ. DNA of the CDR3: TGTGCCAGCAGCTACGACAGGGGAGGAGGCTACACCTTC. This sequence encodes CASSYDRGGGYTF.

This chain uses TRBV29-1 with TRBJ2-1; 13 bases agree with TRBD2. The CDR3 is 16 amino acids. In germline, CDR1 is SQVTM, CDR2 ANQGSEA. V lost 7 bases, J lost 2 bases, and 8 bases stayed unmatched. CDR3 in DNA: TGCAGCGCCTTAGGACTAGCGGGAGTACCCTACAATGAGCAGTTCTTC. This sequence encodes CSALGLAGVPYNEQFF.

This clonotype turned up a few times. V is TRBV10-3 and J is TRBJ1-1; no firm D call. V dropped 7 bases and J dropped 1 base, with 10 bases sitting between them. The CDR3 loop spans 13 amino acids. CDR1 and CDR2 from the germline V gene are ENHRY and SYGVKD. The CDR3 region has the DNA TGTGCCATCAACCTCGGACCGAACACTGAAGCTTTCTTT. It translates to CAINLGPNTEAFF.

The V gene is TRBV5-1, the J gene TRBJ1-1; D is possibly TRBD1 (6 bases). Trimming stripped 5 bases from V and 2 bases from J, with 10 bases between. This CDR3 has 13 residues. Germline V gene lookup returns CDR1 SGHRS and CDR2 YFSETQ. CDR3 amino acids: CASRRGENTEAFF. CDR3 DNA sequence: TGCGCCAGCAGAAGGGGGGAAAACACTGAAGCTTTCTTT.

A single count supports this clonotype. The chain is built from TRBV7-6 and TRBJ2-1; D unresolved. The CDR3 is 13 residues long. From germline, CDR1 is SGHVS and CDR2 FNYEAQ. With 1 base removed from V and 10 bases from J, the gap between germline ends came to 11 bases. The CDR3 region has the DNA TGTGCCAGCAGCTTAGTAGAGTCAAGAGAGCAGTTCTTC. Protein: CASSLVESREQFF.

A note on this clonotype: A junction end diverges from the germline sequence, so it may reflect a read error. The chain links TRBV10-3 to TRBJ2-3, with 7 nucleotides matching TRBD2. Germline CDR1 is ENHRY and CDR2 is SYGVKD. The CDR3 totals 14 residues. The CDR3 loop reads CAISESTSTDTQYF. The CDR3 DNA reads TGTGCCATCAGTGAGTCGACTAGCACGGATACGCAGTATTTT.

This chain links TRBV7-2 with TRBJ2-5; D not resolved. CDR1 and CDR2 (germline): SGHTA, FQGNSA. The V end was cut by 2 bases, the J end by 2 bases, with 12 bases between. There are 15 residues in the CDR3. Here the CDR3 DNA reads TGTGCCAGCAGCTTAATGGCGACTGGACAAGAGACCCAGTACTTC. Translation: CASSLMATGQETQYF. Filled out from reference TRBV7-2 and TRBJ2-5, the complete variable domain reads GAGVSQSPSNKVTEKGKDVELRCDPISGHTALYWYRQSLGQGLEFLIYFQGNSAPDKSGLPSDRFSAERTGGSVSTLTIQRTQQEDSAVYLCASSLMATGQETQYFGPGTRLLVL.

This chain links TRBV5-6 with TRBJ2-1; D might be TRBD1 or TRBD2, each matching 5 bases. Trimming took 4 bases from V and 12 from J, leaving 26 bases between them. The CDR3 runs 16 residues. Germline lookup yields CDR1 SGHDT and CDR2 YYEEEE. CDR3 sequence: CASSQEVGATFMGQFF. The CDR3 nucleotides are TGTGCCAGCAGCCAGGAGGTCGGGGCCACCTTCATGGGGCAGTTCTTC.

About this clonotype itself: Being one base from a much bigger clone, this may be a read error. The chain links TRBV28 to TRBJ2-6; no clear D gene. The CDR3 runs 13 residues. V was trimmed by 2 bases and J by 2 bases, leaving 1 base between them. CDR1 and CDR2 from the germline V gene are MDHEN and SYDVKM. In DNA, the CDR3 is TGTGCCAGCAGTTTACCTGGGGCCAACGTCCTGACTTTC. This sequence encodes CASSLPGANVLTF.

The genes are TRBV7-6 and TRBJ2-7; no firm D call. This CDR3 has 14 amino acids. The V gene's germline CDR1 is SGHVS and CDR2 FNYEAQ. Between the trimmed V and J ends, which lost 7 bases and 1 base, there was a span of 14 bases. Here the CDR3 reads CASTVMASSYEQYF. The CDR3 DNA sequence: TGTGCCAGCACCGTCATGGCCAGTTCCTACGAGCAGTACTTC.

This clonotype appeared a few times. The chain joins TRBV12-3 or TRBV12-4 to TRBJ1-2; D remains unclear. V lost 1 base, J lost 6 bases, and 9 bases lay in between. The CDR3 contains 13 residues. In DNA form, the CDR3 reads TGTGCCAGCAGTTTAGATTCGACGGATGGCTACACCTTC. It specifies CASSLDSTDGYTF.

The CDR3 coding sequence is TGTGCCAGCAGCTTTGACGGTTCCTCTGGAAACACCATATATTTT. Amino acid sequence: CASSFDGSSGNTIYF. This chain joins TRBV11-2 and TRBJ1-3, with D hard to call. There are 15 residues in the CDR3. Germline CDR1 and CDR2: SGHAT and FQNNGV. The germline V and J ends were trimmed by 3 bases and 0 bases, with 9 bases remaining between them.

This clonotype appeared a few times. J is TRBJ2-7 and V is TRBV10-3; a possible D gene is TRBD1 (5 bases). There are 13 residues in the CDR3. Per the germline V gene, CDR1 is ENHRY and CDR2 is SYGVKD. Trimming left V 4 bases short and J 2 bases short, with 9 bases between. CDR3 bases: TGTGCCATCAGTGTACAGGCCACCTACGAGCAGTACTTC. Its protein is CAISVQATYEQYF.

The genes are TRBV4-3 and TRBJ2-5, with TRBD2 matching over 9 bases. Germline CDR1 is LGHNA and CDR2 is YSLEER. This CDR3 is built from 16 residues. After removal of 1 base from V and 5 bases from J, the junction contained 8 bases not matched to a gene. The CDR3 reads CASSQVLAGEGETQYF. The CDR3 DNA sequence: TGCGCCAGCAGCCAAGTATTAGCGGGAGAGGGGGAGACCCAGTACTTC.

V is TRBV3-1 and J is TRBJ1-1; unclear D gene. The length of the CDR3 is 12 residues. V lost 7 bases to trimming and J lost 0 bases, with 6 bases between them. Germline lookup yields CDR1 LGHDT and CDR2 YNNKEL (reference sequence). This CDR3 reads CASTLVNTEAFF. As DNA, the CDR3 is TGTGCCAGCACTCTGGTGAACACTGAAGCTTTCTTT.

This clonotype was found once. The rearrangement uses TRBV6-6 and TRBJ1-5; 8 nucleotides agree with TRBD1. With V trimmed by 6 bases and J by 7 bases, 14 bases remained unmatched. The V gene's germline CDR1 is MNHNY and CDR2 SVGAGI (reference sequence). The length of the CDR3 is 16 residues. The CDR3 region has the DNA TGTGCCAGCAGCCGACAAGGGGGACAGGCAACCCAGCCCCAGCATTTT. Translating gives CASSRQGGQATQPQHF.

This clonotype was counted only a few times. The chain joins TRBV12-3 or TRBV12-4 to TRBJ1-1, with unresolved D. The V end was cut by 5 bases, the J end by 8 bases, with 18 bases between. CDR3 length equals 14 residues. CDR3 in DNA: TGTGCCAGCAGTACCCTGATTGGCGACGGGGAAGCTTTCTTT. Protein: CASSTLIGDGEAFF.

This clonotype was seen just once. The chain combines TRBV5-1 with TRBJ2-5, with D unresolved. CDR1 SGHRS and CDR2 YFSETQ come from the germline V gene. V lost 2 bases and J 4 bases, leaving 18 bases between the germline ends. The CDR3 runs 16 residues. Here the CDR3 reads CASSLLASGTLETQYF. In DNA form, the CDR3 reads TGCGCCAGCAGCTTACTTGCTAGTGGAACCTTAGAGACCCAGTACTTC. Together with reference TRBV5-1 and TRBJ2-5, the CDR3 gives the full variable domain: KAGVTQTPRYLIKTRGQQVTLSCSPISGHRSVSWYQQTPGQGLQFLFEYFSETQRNKGNFPGRFSGRQFSNSRSEMNVSTLELGDSALYLCASSLLASGTLETQYFGPGTRLLVL.

The V gene is TRBV12-3 or TRBV12-4, the J gene TRBJ1-1; a weak D match, TRBD1 (6 bases). The CDR3 is made up of 13 amino acids. Trimming removed 8 bases at V and 0 bases at J, with 10 bases between. CDR3 in DNA: TGTGCCAGCTGGGGGCAGCTGAACACTGAAGCTTTCTTT. Its translation is CASWGQLNTEAFF.